This T cell receptor beta chain was obtained from a study of blood T cell repertoires in COVID-19. Study-wide context: Samples taken during acute and convalescent COVID-19 were collected in the United States, Italy and Spain. T cells, B-cell-depleted T cells, or PBMCs supplied cDNA or gDNA.

The CDR3 is 13 amino acids. Germline V gene sequence: CDR1 MRHNA, CDR2 SNTAGT. V dropped 7 bases and J dropped 5; count of bases not matched to a gene: 3. This clone was counted a single time. Per the original methods: Reference gene primers were amplified, and this amplification served to estimate nucleated cell counts. TCRdb's table, derived via immunoSEQ multiplex PCR, lists solely in-frame clones and lacks some. That table furnishes V, J and clone size, whereas the DNA furnished D and trimming. The sample contains roughly 21,000 clones, about nine tenths of which appear only once. This receptor was obtained from a woman older than 75 with active or convalescent COVID-19. The specimen sequenced was peripheral blood. This chain links TRBV6-4 with TRBJ1-4; TRBD1 agrees at 8 bases. This CDR3 is CASTRDRNEKLFF. CDR3 nucleotides: TGTGCCAGCACCAGGGACAGGAATGAAAAACTGTTTTTT.